This TCR beta chain emerged from a study of blood T cell repertoires in COVID-19 (dated by TCRdb to 2020 to 2021). Regarding the research as a whole: The collaborator samples originated in the United States, Italy and Spain and spanned the acute and convalescent phases of COVID-19. HLA class I and class II types, where available, came from metadata supplied by the sample provider rather than from assay-based typing. Deeply sampled blood TCRbeta repertoires from subjects exposed to, actively infected with, or recovered from COVID-19 were included in the dataset. The material from the prospective study consisted of cDNA or gDNA derived from T cells, B-cell-depleted T cells, or PBMCs. Sample metadata almost always included a de-identified subject ID, COVID-19 status, age in years and sex. The repertoires were released in a freely available public database meant as a resource for research on the immune response to SARS-CoV-2. Samples were obtained from the ongoing ImmuneRACE study (first 160 participants) and from over 1,000 subjects provided by 6 global collaborators. General conclusions and limits of the study: The amount of clinical and demographic metadata varied by source and participant and was provided uncurated.

V is clipped by 7 bases and J by 9 bases, and the sequence between their germline boundaries is 13 bases long. CDR1 and CDR2, looked up from the germline V gene (reference sequence), are LNHDA and SQIVND. The CDR3 goes from the cysteine to the phenylalanine over 13 residues. CDR3 DNA is the only sequence kept; it has 39 bases, read in frame from the first base. A word on this clone: No antigen is known for it. No per-base quality is available; no much larger clone lies one base away.

The immunoSEQ Assay, a bias-controlled multiplex PCR, was used to amplify TCRbeta CDR3 regions from genomic DNA. The paper's data handling went like this. Within the assay, amplification of reference gene primers was used to estimate how many nucleated cells each sample contained. To quantify the absolute abundance of each unique TCRbeta CDR3 rearrangement, sequence reads were collapsed and filtered. For each sample, productive Simpson clonality was calculated as the square root of Simpson's diversity index over productive rearrangements. As stored in TCRdb, this immuneACCESS dataset retains in-frame rearrangements with V and J assigned. A fraction of the clones does not appear; measured against another copy, unresolved V genes explain less than half of the discrepancy, and the remainder lacks a known reason. V, J and clone size are taken as reported in that table, and D and trimming were inferred from the DNA itself. The sample table lists around 130,000 clones, more than 70% of them with a count of one. Clones ranked in the top ten supply 7.9% of the sample.

Collaborating institutions collected whole blood in K2EDTA tubes following their own protocols. For TCRbeta analysis, collaborator samples were shipped as frozen whole blood, as isolated PBMCs, or as DNA extracted from either sample type. The receptor's source is a human donor in a cohort sampled during active COVID-19. The sample consisted of peripheral blood. The chain uses TRBV19 and TRBJ1-6; TRBD1 is possibly the D segment (6 matching bases). CDR3 loop: CASKSQGVSPLHF. The sequence in DNA is TGTGCCAGTAAATCACAGGGAGTTTCACCCCTCCACTTT.